The T cell receptor (beta chain) under discussion was sequenced for a study of T cell changes during pregnancy in multiple sclerosis. The table came from immunoSEQ multiplex PCR; TCRdb's copy has only in-frame clones and leaves some out. The table lists approximately 53,000 clones, about nine tenths of them singletons. Deletions cut 1 base from V and 3 bases from J, with 16 bases between. Germline CDR1 is LNHNV and CDR2 is YYDKDF (reference sequence). The CDR3 totals 17 residues. The chain combines TRBV15 with TRBJ1-3; maybe TRBD1 (5 bases). This clonotype was sampled from a female donor in good health, enrolled as a control in a pregnancy study. The sequences come from CD4+ T cells from peripheral blood mononuclear cells, collected after pregnancy. The CDR3 region has the DNA TGTGCCACCAGCAGAGGGTTGGGGGGAGTAGGTGGAAACACCATATATTTT. Its protein is CATSRGLGGVGGNTIYF.